This T cell receptor beta chain was profiled in a study of radiotherapy plus CTLA-4 blockade in lung cancer. Overall study: The study recorded objective responses in 15% to 20% of patients and disease control in 25% to 35%.

Repertoires were generated with immunoSEQ multiplex PCR, while TCRdb's copy carries only in-frame clones and drops some. The sample holds 100,000 or so clones, around 83% seen once. Sequenced material: peripheral blood, taken from a patient treated with radiotherapy plus ipilimumab. This TCR was recovered from a human donor with non-small cell lung cancer that progressed on radiotherapy plus ipilimumab.

The CDR3 DNA sequence: TGTGCCAGCTCCCGGGACAGGATCCTCGAGCAGTACTTC. Residues: CASSRDRILEQYF. This sequence joins TRBV18 and TRBJ2-5; 8 bases are a match to TRBD1. The J call could be wrong; TRBJ2-7 is a better fit for the DNA end. The CDR3 contains 13 residues. Germline V gives CDR1 KGHSH, CDR2 LQKENI.